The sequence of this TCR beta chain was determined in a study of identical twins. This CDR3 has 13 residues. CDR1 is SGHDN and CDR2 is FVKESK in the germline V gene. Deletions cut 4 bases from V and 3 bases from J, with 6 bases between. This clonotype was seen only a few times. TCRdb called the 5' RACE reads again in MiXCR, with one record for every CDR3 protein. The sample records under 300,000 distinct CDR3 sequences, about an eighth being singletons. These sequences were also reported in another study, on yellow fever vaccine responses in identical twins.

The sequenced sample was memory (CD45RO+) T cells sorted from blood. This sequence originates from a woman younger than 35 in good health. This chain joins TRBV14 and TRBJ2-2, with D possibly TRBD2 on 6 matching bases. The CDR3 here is CASSRLDTGELFF. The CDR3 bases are TGTGCCAGCAGCCGACTAGACACCGGGGAGCTGTTTTTT.